Described below is a single T cell receptor beta chain sequence and its context. Antigen: not known. The data were taken from a study of T-cell reconstitution after alpha-beta-depleted transplantation in children. CDR1 is SGHVS, CDR2 FNYEAQ, per germline. V was trimmed by 5 bases and J by 4 bases, leaving 18 bases between them. The length of the CDR3 is 16 residues. For TCRbeta, the library was prepared with unique molecular identifiers. TCRdb passed the PCR reads through MiXCR, listing each CDR3 protein once. Altogether hundreds of thousands of distinct CDR3 sequences are present, about an eighth being singletons, with the ten largest covering 0.79%. The study's findings and limits: Expanded clones from the graft, numbering several hundred, reportedly supplied alpha-beta T cells about two months after transplant. T-cell counts and diversity at one year post-transplant came mainly from newly produced T cells. Several patients had high TCRbeta diversity at day 60; it came from surviving recipient T cells and thymic progenitors.

Specimen: PBMCs, collected before TCRalphabeta/CD19-depleted stem cell transplant. The rearrangement joins TRBV7-6 to TRBJ2-4; possibly TRBD2 for D (7 bases). The receptor was derived from a girl aged 2-10 years with congenital amegakaryocytic thrombocytopenia, due to receive a stem cell transplant. The CDR3 sequence is CASSPSGRGRKNIQYF. The CDR3 nucleotides read TGTGCCAGCAGCCCTAGCGGACGGGGGCGAAAAAACATTCAGTACTTC. The complete variable domain, with remaining parts taken from reference TRBV7-6 and TRBJ2-4, reads GAGVSQSPRYKVTKRGQDVALRCDPISGHVSLYWYRQALGQGPEFLTYFNYEAQQDKSGLPNDRFSAERPEGSISTLTIQRTEQRDSAMYRCASSPSGRGRKNIQYFGAGTRLSVL.